The rows below give T cell receptor beta chains drawn from one sample of a study of blood T cell repertoires in COVID-19. Produced via immunoSEQ multiplex PCR; TCRdb's table is partial and in-frame only. There are approximately 94,000 clones in the sample; around 90% occur only once, and 4.5% to 6% lies in the top ten. The specimen was peripheral blood. The receptors were sampled from a woman aged 80 or older with active COVID-19. Each CDR3 is given with its conserved first and last residue. Each record gives: J gene, V gene, CDR3 protein.

J: TRBJ1-2
V: TRBV18
CDR3: CASSPNRGSSYGYTF

J: TRBJ2-1
V: TRBV6-2/TRBV6-3
CDR3: CASIPGGLAAGRNEQFF

J: TRBJ2-1
V: TRBV5-5
CDR3: CASSSGLAGGTNEQFF

J: TRBJ2-5
V: TRBV11-3
CDR3: CASSSGLAGYQETQYF

J: TRBJ2-7
V: TRBV6-6
CDR3: CASSDTGQVSNEQYF

J: TRBJ2-1
V: TRBV19
CDR3: CASSTSAGGNEQFF

J: TRBJ2-7
V: TRBV28
CDR3: CASFPAGEAYEQYF

J: TRBJ2-3
V: TRBV6-5
CDR3: CASSPGLAQYF

J: TRBJ2-1
V: TRBV23-1
CDR3: CASRLGLADQSSYNEQFF

J: TRBJ2-3
V: TRBV6-1
CDR3: CASSEGLAGGSDTQYF

J: TRBJ2-5
V: TRBV4-2
CDR3: CASSQDWGLTETQYF

J: TRBJ2-5
V: TRBV2
CDR3: CASRLQQETQYF

J: TRBJ2-5
V: TRBV5-1
CDR3: CASSSRLAGGETQYF

J: TRBJ2-5
V: TRBV19
CDR3: CASSISGGQETQYF

J: TRBJ2-7
V: TRBV15
CDR3: CATSRDPPHRGRSYEQYF

J: TRBJ2-7
V: TRBV5-1
CDR3: CASSASTGNYEQYF

J: TRBJ2-1
V: TRBV18
CDR3: CASSPTILAGGPGEQFF

J: TRBJ2-1
V: TRBV11-2
CDR3: CASTGTSGSLEQFF

J: TRBJ2-1
V: TRBV28
CDR3: CASSLLTLGGNEQFF

J: TRBJ2-7
V: TRBV18
CDR3: CASSRTPDRGSDEQYF

J: TRBJ2-3
V: TRBV6-2/TRBV6-3
CDR3: CASSPSGSTDTQYF

J: TRBJ2-7
V: TRBV7-3
CDR3: CASSLFHSSYEQYF

J: TRBJ2-5
V: TRBV5-6
CDR3: CASSFTGFGETQYF

J: TRBJ2-7
V: TRBV7-2
CDR3: CASSMWTSGRNEQYF

J: TRBJ2-5
V: TRBV5-1
CDR3: CASSFAGETQYF

J: TRBJ2-1
V: TRBV5-6
CDR3: CASSSPGLAGSLIVREQFF

J: TRBJ2-7
V: TRBV4-1
CDR3: CASSRLEEETYEQYF

J: TRBJ2-5
V: TRBV19
CDR3: CASSFNRNQETQYF

J: TRBJ2-1
V: TRBV2
CDR3: CASRELAGANEQFF

J: TRBJ1-5
V: TRBV6-2/TRBV6-3
CDR3: CASSGRVHQPQHF

J: TRBJ1-2
V: TRBV19
CDR3: CASARTAQTTDYGYTF

J: TRBJ2-3
V: TRBV5-5
CDR3: CASSLVAGSGAQYF

J: TRBJ2-7
V: TRBV5-4
CDR3: CASSRGQGSYEQYF

J: TRBJ1-2
V: TRBV11-2
CDR3: CASSLDRANYGYTF

J: TRBJ1-1
V: TRBV4-2
CDR3: CASSQLVTAPWEETGANTEAFF